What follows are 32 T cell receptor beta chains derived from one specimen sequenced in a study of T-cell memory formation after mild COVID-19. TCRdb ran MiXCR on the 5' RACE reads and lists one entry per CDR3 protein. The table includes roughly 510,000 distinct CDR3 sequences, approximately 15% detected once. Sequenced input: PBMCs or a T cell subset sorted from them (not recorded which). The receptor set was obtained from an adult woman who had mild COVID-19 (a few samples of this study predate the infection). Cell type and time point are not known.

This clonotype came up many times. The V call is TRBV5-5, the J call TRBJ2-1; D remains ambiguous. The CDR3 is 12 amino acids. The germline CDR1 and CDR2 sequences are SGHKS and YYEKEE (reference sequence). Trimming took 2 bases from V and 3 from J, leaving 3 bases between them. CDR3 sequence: CASSFGYNEQFF. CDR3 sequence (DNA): TGTGCCAGCAGCTTTGGCTACAATGAGCAGTTCTTC.

The CDR3 DNA sequence: TGTGCCAGCAGTTTCAGGTGGATCACAGATACGCAGTATTTT. Amino acids: CASSFRWITDTQYF. The chain joins TRBV27 to TRBJ2-3; D is unresolved. V lost 3 bases and J lost 2, with 9 bases in between. Germline V gene sequence: CDR1 MNHEY, CDR2 SMNVEV (reference sequence). The length of the CDR3 is 14 residues.

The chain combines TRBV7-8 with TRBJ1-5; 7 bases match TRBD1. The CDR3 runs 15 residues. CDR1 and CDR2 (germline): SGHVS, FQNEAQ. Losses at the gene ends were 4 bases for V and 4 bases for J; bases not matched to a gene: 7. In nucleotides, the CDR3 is TGTGCCAGCAGCTCATGGGGACAGCCAAATCAGCCCCAGCATTTT. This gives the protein CASSSWGQPNQPQHF.

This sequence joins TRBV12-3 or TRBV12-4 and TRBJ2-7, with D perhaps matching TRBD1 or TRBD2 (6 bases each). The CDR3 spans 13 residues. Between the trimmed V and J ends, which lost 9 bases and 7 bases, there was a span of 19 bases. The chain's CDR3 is CASKGGGEWEQYF. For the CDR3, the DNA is TGTGCCAGTAAGGGGGGCGGGGAGTGGGAGCAGTACTTC.

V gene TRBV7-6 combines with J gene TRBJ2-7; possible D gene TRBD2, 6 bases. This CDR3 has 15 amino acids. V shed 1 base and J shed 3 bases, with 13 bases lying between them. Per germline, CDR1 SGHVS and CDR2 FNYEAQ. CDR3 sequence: CASSLEVAANYEQYF. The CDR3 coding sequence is TGTGCCAGCAGCTTAGAGGTAGCGGCAAACTACGAGCAGTACTTC.

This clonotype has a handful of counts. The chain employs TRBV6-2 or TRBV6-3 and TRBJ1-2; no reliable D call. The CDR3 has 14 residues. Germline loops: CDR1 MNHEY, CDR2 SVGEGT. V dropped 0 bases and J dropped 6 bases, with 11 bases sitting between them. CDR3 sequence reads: CASSYSKYDHGYTF. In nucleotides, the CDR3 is TGTGCCAGCAGTTACTCGAAGTATGACCATGGCTACACCTTC.

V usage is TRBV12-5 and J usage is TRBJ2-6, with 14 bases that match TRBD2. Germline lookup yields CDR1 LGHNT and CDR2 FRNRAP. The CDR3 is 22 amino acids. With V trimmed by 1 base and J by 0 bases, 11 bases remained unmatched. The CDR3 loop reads CASGLALGGLAGVFSGANVLTF. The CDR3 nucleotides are TGTGCTAGTGGTTTGGCCCTGGGGGGACTAGCGGGAGTGTTCTCTGGGGCCAACGTCCTGACTTTC. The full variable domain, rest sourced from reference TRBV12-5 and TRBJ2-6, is DARVTQTPRHKVTEMGQEVTMRCQPILGHNTVFWYRQTMMQGLELLAYFRNRAPLDDSGMPKDRFSAEMPDATLATLKIQPSEPRDSAVYFCASGLALGGLAGVFSGANVLTFGAGSRLTVL.

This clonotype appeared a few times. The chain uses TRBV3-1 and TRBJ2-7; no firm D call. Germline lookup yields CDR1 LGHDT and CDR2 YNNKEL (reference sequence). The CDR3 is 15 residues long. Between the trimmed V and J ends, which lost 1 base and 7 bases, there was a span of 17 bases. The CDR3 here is CASSQGDSGQWEQYF. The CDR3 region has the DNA TGTGCCAGCAGCCAAGGGGATTCCGGGCAGTGGGAGCAGTACTTC.

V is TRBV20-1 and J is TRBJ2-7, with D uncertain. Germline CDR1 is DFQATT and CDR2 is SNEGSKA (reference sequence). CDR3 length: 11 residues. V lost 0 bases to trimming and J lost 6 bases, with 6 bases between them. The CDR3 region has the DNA TGCAGTGCTAGAGATCCCCCCGAGCAGTACTTC. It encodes CSARDPPEQYF.

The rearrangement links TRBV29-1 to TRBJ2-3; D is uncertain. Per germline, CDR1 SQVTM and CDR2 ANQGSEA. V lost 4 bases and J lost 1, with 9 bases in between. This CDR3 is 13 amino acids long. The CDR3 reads CSVGGLRTDTQYF. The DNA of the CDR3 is TGCAGCGTTGGAGGTCTCCGCACAGATACGCAGTATTTT.

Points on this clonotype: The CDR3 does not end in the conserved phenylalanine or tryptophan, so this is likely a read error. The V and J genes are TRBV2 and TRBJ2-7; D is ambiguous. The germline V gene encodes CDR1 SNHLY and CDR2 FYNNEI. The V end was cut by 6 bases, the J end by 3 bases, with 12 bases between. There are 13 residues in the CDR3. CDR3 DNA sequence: TGTGCCAGCAGCCCCCTGACTTTCTACGAGCAGTACTTA. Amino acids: CASSPLTFYEQYL.

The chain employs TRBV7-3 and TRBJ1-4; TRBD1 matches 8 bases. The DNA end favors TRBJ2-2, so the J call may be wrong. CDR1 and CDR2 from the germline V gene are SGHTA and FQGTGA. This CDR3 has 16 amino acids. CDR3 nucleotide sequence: TGTGCCAGCAGCTTACCCATTGGGACAGGTCCCGAGGAGCTGTTTTTT. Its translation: CASSLPIGTGPEELFF.

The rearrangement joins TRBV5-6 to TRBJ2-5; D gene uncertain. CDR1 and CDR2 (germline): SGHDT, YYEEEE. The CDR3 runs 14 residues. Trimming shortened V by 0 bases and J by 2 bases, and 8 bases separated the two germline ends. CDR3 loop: CASSLGVDQETQYF. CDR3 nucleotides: TGTGCCAGCAGCTTGGGGGTAGATCAAGAGACCCAGTACTTC.

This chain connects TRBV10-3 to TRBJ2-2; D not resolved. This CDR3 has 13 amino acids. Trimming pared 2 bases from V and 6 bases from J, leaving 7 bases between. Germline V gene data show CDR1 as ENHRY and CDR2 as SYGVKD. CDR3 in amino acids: CAISEIGSGELFF. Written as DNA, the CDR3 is TGTGCCATCAGTGAGATCGGGTCCGGGGAGCTGTTTTTT.

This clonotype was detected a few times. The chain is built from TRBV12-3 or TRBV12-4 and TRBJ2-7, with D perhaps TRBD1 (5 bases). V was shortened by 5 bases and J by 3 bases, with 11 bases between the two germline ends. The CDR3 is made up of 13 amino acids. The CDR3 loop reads CASSEQEGYEQYF. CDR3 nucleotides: TGTGCCAGCAGTGAACAGGAAGGCTACGAGCAGTACTTC.

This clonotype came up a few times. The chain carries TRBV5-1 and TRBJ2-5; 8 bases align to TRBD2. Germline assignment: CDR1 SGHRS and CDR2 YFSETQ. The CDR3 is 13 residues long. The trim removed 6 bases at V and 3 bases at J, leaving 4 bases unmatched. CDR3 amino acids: CASTGAGEETQYF. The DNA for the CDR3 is TGCGCCAGCACCGGAGCGGGAGAAGAGACCCAGTACTTC. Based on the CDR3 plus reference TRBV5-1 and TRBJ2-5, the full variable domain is KAGVTQTPRYLIKTRGQQVTLSCSPISGHRSVSWYQQTPGQGLQFLFEYFSETQRNKGNFPGRFSGRQFSNSRSEMNVSTLELGDSALYLCASTGAGEETQYFGPGTRLLVL.

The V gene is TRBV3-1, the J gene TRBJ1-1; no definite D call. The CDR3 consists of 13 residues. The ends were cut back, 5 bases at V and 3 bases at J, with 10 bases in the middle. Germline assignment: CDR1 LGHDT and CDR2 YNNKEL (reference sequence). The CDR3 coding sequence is TGTGCCAGCAGCATTCGATCGGACACTGAAGCTTTCTTT. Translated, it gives CASSIRSDTEAFF. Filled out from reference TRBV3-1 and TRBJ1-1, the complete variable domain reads DTAVSQTPKYLVTQMGNDKSIKCEQNLGHDTMYWYKQDSKKFLKIMFSYNNKELIINETVPNRFSPKSPDKAHLNLHINSLELGDSAVYFCASSIRSDTEAFFGQGTRLTVV.

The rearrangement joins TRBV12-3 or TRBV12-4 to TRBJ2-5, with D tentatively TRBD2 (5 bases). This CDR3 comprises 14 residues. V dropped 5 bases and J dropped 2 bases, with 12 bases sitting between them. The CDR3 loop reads CASSPEEGQETQYF. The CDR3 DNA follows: TGTGCCAGCAGTCCGGAAGAGGGTCAAGAGACCCAGTACTTC.

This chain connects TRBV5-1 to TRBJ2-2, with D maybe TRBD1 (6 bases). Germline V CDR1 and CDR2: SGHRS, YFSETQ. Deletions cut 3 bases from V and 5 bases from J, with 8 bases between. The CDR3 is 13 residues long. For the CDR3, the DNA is TGCGCCAGCAGCTGGCAGGGGACCGGGGAGCTGTTTTTT. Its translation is CASSWQGTGELFF.

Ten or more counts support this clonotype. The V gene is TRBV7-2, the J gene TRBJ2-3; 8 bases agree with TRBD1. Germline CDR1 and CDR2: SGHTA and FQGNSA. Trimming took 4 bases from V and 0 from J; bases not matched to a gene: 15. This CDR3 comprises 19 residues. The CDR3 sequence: CASSSTGQGSRRSTDTQYF. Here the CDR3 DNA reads TGTGCCAGCAGCTCTACCGGACAGGGCTCCCGACGTAGCACAGATACGCAGTATTTT.

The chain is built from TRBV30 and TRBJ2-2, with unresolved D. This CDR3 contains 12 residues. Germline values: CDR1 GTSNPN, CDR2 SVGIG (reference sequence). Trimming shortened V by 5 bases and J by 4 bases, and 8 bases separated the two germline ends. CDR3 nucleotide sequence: TGTGCCTGGCCCTTAGGCACCGGGGAGCTGTTTTTT. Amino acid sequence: CAWPLGTGELFF.

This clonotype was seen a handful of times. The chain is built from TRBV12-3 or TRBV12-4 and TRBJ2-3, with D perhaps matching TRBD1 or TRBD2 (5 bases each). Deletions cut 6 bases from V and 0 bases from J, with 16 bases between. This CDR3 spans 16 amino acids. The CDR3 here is CASRGTWRYSTDTQYF. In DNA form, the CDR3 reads TGTGCCAGCAGGGGGACCTGGCGGTATAGCACAGATACGCAGTATTTT.

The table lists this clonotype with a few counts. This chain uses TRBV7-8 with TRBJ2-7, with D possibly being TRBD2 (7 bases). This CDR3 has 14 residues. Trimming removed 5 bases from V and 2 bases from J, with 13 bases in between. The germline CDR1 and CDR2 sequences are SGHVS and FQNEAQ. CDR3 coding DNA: TGTGCCAGCAGCGCCCCGGGGGGCCCCTACGAGCAGTACTTC. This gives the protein CASSAPGGPYEQYF.

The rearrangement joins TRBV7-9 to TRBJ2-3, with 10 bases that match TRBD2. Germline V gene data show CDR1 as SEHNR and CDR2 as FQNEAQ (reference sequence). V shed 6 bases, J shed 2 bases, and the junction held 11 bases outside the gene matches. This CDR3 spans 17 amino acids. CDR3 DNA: TGTGCCAGCAGTTCCAGAGCGGGAGGGCCTTACACAGATACGCAGTATTTT. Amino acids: CASSSRAGGPYTDTQYF.

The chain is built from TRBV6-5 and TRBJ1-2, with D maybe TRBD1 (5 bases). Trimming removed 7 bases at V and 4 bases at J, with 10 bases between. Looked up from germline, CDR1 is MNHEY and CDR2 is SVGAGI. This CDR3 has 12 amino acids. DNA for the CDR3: TGTGCCAGCACTCAAGGGACCTATGGCTACACCTTC. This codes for CASTQGTYGYTF.

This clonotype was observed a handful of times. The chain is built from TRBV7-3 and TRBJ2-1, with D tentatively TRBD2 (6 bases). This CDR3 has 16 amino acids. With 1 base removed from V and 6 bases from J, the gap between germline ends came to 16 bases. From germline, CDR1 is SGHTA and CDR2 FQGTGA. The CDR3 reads CASSLMSGSSGNEQFF. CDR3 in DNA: TGTGCCAGCAGCTTAATGTCCGGGAGTAGTGGCAATGAGCAGTTCTTC.

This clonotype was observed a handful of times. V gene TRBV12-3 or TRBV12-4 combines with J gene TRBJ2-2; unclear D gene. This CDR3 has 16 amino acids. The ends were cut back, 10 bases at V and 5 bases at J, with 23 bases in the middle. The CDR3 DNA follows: TGTGCCACTACATACGTACCGGCTACCCGAACCGGGGAGCTGTTTTTT. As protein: CATTYVPATRTGELFF.

In nucleotides, the CDR3 is TGTGCCAGTAGTATAATGGGACAGGGCCCTTATAGCAATCAGCCCCAGCATTTT. Encoded protein: CASSIMGQGPYSNQPQHF. The J gene is TRBJ1-5, the V gene TRBV19, with 9 bases identical to TRBD1. Trimming removed 2 bases from V and 0 bases from J; junction bases left unmatched: 8. Germline CDR1 is LNHDA and CDR2 is SQIVND (reference sequence). The CDR3 has 18 residues.

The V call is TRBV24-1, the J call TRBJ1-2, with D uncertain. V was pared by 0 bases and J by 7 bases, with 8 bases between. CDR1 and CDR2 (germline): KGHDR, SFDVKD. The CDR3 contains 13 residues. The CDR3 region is CATSDLDTVGYTF. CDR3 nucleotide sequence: TGTGCCACCAGTGATTTGGACACCGTTGGCTACACCTTC.

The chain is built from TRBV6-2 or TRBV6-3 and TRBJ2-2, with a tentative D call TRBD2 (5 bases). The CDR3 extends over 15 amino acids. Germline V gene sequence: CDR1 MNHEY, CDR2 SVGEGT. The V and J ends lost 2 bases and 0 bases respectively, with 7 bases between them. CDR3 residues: CASSYPGANTGELFF. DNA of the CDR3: TGTGCCAGCAGTTACCCCGGGGCGAACACCGGGGAGCTGTTTTTT.

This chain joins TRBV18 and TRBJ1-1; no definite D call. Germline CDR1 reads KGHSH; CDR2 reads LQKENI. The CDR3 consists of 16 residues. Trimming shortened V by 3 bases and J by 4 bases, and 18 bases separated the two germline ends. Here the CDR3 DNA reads TGTGCCAGCTCACCTAATGGGCAAAAAGGTAGCACTGAAGCTTTCTTT. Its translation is CASSPNGQKGSTEAFF.

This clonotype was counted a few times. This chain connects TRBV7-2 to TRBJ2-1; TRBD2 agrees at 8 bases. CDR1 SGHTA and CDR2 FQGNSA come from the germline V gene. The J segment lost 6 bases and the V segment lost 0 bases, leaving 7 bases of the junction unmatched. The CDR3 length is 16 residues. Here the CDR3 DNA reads TGTGCCAGCAGCTTAGCGAGCGGGGGCTTCGGCAATGAGCAGTTCTTC. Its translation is CASSLASGGFGNEQFF.